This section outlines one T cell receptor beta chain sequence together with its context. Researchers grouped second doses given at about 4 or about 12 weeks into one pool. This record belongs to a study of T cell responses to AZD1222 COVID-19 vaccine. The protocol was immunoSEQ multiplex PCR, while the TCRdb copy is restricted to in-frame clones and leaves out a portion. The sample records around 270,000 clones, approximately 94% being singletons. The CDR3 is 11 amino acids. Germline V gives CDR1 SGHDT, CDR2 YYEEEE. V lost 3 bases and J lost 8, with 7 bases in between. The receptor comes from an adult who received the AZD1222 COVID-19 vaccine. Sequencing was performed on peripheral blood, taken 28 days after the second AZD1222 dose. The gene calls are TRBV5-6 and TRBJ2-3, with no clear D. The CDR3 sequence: CASSSRSTQYF. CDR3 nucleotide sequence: TGTGCCAGCAGCTCACGCAGTACGCAGTATTTT.